Given below is one T cell receptor (beta chain) in context. The antigen it binds to is not known. No base qualities exist here, and no much larger clone lies one base off it. The sample belongs to a study of blood T cell repertoires in COVID-19 (TCRdb year 2020). Describing the broader study: Collaborator samples came from the United States, Italy and Spain and covered acute and convalescent phases of COVID-19. The material from the prospective study consisted of cDNA or gDNA derived from T cells, B-cell-depleted T cells, or PBMCs. The dataset comprised deeply sampled blood TCRbeta repertoires from subjects exposed to, actively infected with, or recovered from COVID-19. The repertoires were released in a freely available public database intended as a resource for research on the immune response to SARS-CoV-2. The samples were drawn from two sources: the first 160 participants of the ongoing ImmuneRACE study, and fewer than 1,500 subjects contributed by 6 global collaborators. A de-identified subject ID, COVID-19 status, age in years and sex were almost always included in the sample metadata. Where available, HLA class I and class II types were taken from metadata supplied by the sample provider and were not determined by assay-based typing.

Overall results and qualifications from the work: Clinical and demographic metadata were provided uncurated, with the amount varying by source and participant.

Trimmed from V: 3 bases; trimmed from J: 0 bases; junction bases lacking a gene match: 6. Spanning cysteine to phenylalanine, the CDR3 consists of 16 amino acids. Only the CDR3 region is kept as DNA, spanning 48 bases read in frame from base 1. In the germline V gene (reference sequence), CDR1 corresponds to MNHEY and CDR2 to SMNVEV. TCRbeta CDR3 regions were amplified from genomic DNA by means of the immunoSEQ Assay, a bias-controlled multiplex PCR. The published analysis was carried out like this. Within the assay, amplification of reference gene primers was used to estimate how many nucleated cells each sample contained. To quantify the absolute abundance of each unique TCRbeta CDR3 rearrangement, sequence reads were collapsed and filtered. Productive Simpson clonality was computed per sample as the square root of Simpson's diversity index over productive rearrangements. TCRdb re-hosts the immuneACCESS table, in-frame sequences only. Its copies lack some clones; in the studies checked, an unresolved V gene accounts for under half of them, and the cause for the rest is not known. The DNA gave D and trimming, while V, J and clone size come from that table. Here the sample has roughly 260,000 clones; 83% occur a single time. 3.6% of the sample lies in the top ten.

Participants in the prospective study were aged about 18 to 90 years, lived in 24 United States geographic areas, and enrolled through a virtual design. Cohort assignment in the prospective study relied on participant-reported clinical history from a screening survey and a study questionnaire. Exposed participants had been in contact with someone with a PCR-confirmed or clinician-diagnosed COVID-19 case within 2 weeks of study entry. Each participant in the prospective study had whole blood, serum and a nasopharyngeal or oropharyngeal swab collected by mobile phlebotomists. Participants in the prospective study had the option to provide additional blood draws and questionnaires over a roughly 2-month period. Before DNA extraction, prospective study blood samples were shipped either frozen or at room temperature.

The chain is assembled from TRBV27 and TRBJ2-3; the central 7 bases match TRBD1. The sequenced material came from PBMCs or T cells enriched from blood (not recorded which). This clonotype was sampled from a woman aged 40 to 49 who had been exposed to COVID-19. Here is the DNA: TGTGCCAGCAGTTTCGAGGGGGCTCCTAGCACAGATACGCAGTATTTT. This is translated as CASSFEGAPSTDTQYF.